The source of this T cell receptor (beta chain) is a study of blood T cell repertoires in COVID-19 (dated by TCRdb to about 2020). Describing the broader study: Collaborator samples came from the United States, Italy and Spain and covered acute and convalescent phases of COVID-19. The repertoires were made available in a free public database intended to serve as a resource for research on the immune response to SARS-CoV-2. Where HLA class I and class II types were available, the types were taken from metadata supplied by the sample provider, not from assay-based typing. Samples were obtained from the ongoing ImmuneRACE study (first 160 participants) and from some 1,300 subjects provided by 6 global collaborators. Nearly every sample came with metadata listing a de-identified subject ID, COVID-19 status, age in years and sex. The prospective study material was composed of cDNA or gDNA derived from T cells, B-cell-depleted T cells, or PBMCs. Subjects who had been exposed to COVID-19, were actively infected with it, or had recovered from it provided the deeply sampled blood TCRbeta repertoires that made up the dataset. Results and caveats for the whole study, not just this receptor: Clinical and demographic metadata were provided uncurated, with the amount varying by source and participant.

With regard to this clone: No cognate antigen has been identified for it. No base qualities exist here, and no much larger clone lies one base off it.

In the prospective study, participants were about 18 to 95 years old, resided in about two dozen geographic areas of the United States, and were enrolled through a virtual design. Cohort assignment in the prospective study relied on participant-reported clinical history from a screening survey and a study questionnaire. In the prospective study, mobile phlebotomists collected whole blood, serum and a nasopharyngeal or oropharyngeal swab from each participant. Prospective study participants could optionally give additional blood draws and questionnaires over an approximately 2-month period. Before DNA extraction, blood samples from the prospective study were shipped at room temperature or frozen. V gives up 3 bases and J gives up 7 bases, and the segment between their germline ends measures 15 bases. From a lookup of the germline V gene, CDR1 and CDR2 are SGHTA and FQGNSA. Reading from cysteine to phenylalanine, the CDR3 counts 15 amino acids. Here the CDR3 DNA is all that survives: 45 bases in frame from base 1.

The immunoSEQ Assay, a bias-controlled multiplex PCR, was used to amplify TCRbeta CDR3 regions from genomic DNA. Per the original workflow: The number of nucleated cells in each sample was estimated by amplification of reference gene primers within the assay. Sequence reads were collapsed and filtered to measure the absolute abundance of every unique TCRbeta CDR3 rearrangement. For each sample, productive Simpson clonality was calculated as the square root of Simpson's diversity index across productive rearrangements. TCRdb stores this immuneACCESS table with in-frame sequences only. Part of the clones is absent; in the studies checked, under half of the shortfall reflects unresolved V genes, and no reason is known for the rest. V, J and clone size are taken as reported in that table, and D and trimming were inferred from the DNA itself. This sample holds some 200,000 clones; 70% to 85% were observed only once. About 5% of the sample is held by the ten biggest clonotypes.

In this chain, TRBV7-2 is recombined with TRBJ1-4; D gene: possibly TRBD1, on 5 matching bases. Sequencing input: PBMCs or T cells enriched from blood (not recorded which). This sequence was found in a woman aged 55-70 years with acute COVID-19. Here is the DNA: TGTGCCAGCAGCTTGGGGGGTCTTAGGGGTGAAAAACTGTTTTTT. Translation gives CASSLGGLRGEKLFF. Where the CDR3 stops, the reference TRBV7-2 and TRBJ1-4 genes take over; the full variable domain is GAGVSQSPSNKVTEKGKDVELRCDPISGHTALYWYRQSLGQGLEFLIYFQGNSAPDKSGLPSDRFSAERTGGSVSTLTIQRTQQEDSAVYLCASSLGGLRGEKLFFGSGTQLSVL.